This T cell receptor (beta chain) derives from a study of immune evolution from preneoplasia to lung adenocarcinoma. The protocol was immunoSEQ multiplex PCR, while the TCRdb copy is restricted to in-frame clones and leaves out a portion. The data contain some 3,300 clones, less than 80% of them singletons. The origin of this receptor is a person aged 60 to 85 with lung adenocarcinoma. What was sequenced was FFPE minimally invasive lung adenocarcinoma tissue.

The DNA of the CDR3 is TGTGCCAGCAGGCAAACACAGGGGGAGGGGAACACTGAAGCTTTCTTT. This sequence encodes CASRQTQGEGNTEAFF. The chain is built from TRBV6-6 and TRBJ1-1; 8 nucleotides agree with TRBD1. Germline CDR1 and CDR2: MNHNY and SVGAGI (reference sequence). V lost 6 bases to trimming and J lost 1 base; unmatched junction nucleotides: 10. The CDR3 totals 16 residues.